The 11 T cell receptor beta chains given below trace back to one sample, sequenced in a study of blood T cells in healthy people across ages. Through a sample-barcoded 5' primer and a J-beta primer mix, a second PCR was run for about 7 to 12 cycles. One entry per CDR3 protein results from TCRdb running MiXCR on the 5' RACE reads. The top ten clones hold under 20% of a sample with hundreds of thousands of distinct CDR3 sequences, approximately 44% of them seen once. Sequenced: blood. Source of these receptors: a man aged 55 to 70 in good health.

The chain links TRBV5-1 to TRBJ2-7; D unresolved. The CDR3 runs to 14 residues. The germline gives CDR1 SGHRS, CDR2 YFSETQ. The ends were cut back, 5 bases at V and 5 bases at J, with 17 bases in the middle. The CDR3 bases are TGCGCCAGCAGTCTGGACCAGTTCTTTAACGAGCAGTACTTC. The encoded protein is CASSLDQFFNEQYF.

CDR3 nucleotide sequence: TGTGCCAGCAGCTACCCCGGGACAGGGAACCAAGAGACCCAGTACTTC. Translation: CASSYPGTGNQETQYF. The genes are TRBV6-2 or TRBV6-3 and TRBJ2-5; the match to TRBD1 covers 9 bases. The CDR3 runs to 16 residues. Germline V gene sequence: CDR1 MNHEY, CDR2 SVGEGT. J gave up 0 bases and V 6 bases, and 8 bases lay outside the gene matches.

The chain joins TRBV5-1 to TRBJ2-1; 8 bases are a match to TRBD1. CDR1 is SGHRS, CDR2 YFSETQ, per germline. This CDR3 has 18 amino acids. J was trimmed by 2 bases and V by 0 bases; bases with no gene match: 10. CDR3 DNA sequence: TGCGCCAGCAGCTTGGAGCCACCCAGGGGGCGAACCTACAATGAGCAGTTCTTC. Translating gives CASSLEPPRGRTYNEQFF.

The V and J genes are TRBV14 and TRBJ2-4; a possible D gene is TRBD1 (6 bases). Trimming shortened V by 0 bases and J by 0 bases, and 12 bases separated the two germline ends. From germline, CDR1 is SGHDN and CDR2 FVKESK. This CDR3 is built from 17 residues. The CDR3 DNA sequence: TGTGCCAGCAGCCAAGATAGGACAGTCCGAGCCAAAAACATTCAGTACTTC. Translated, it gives CASSQDRTVRAKNIQYF. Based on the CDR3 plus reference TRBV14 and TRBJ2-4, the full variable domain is EAGVTQFPSHSVIEKGQTVTLRCDPISGHDNLYWYRRVMGKEIKFLLHFVKESKQDESGMPNNRFLAERTGGTYSTLKVQPAELEDSGVYFCASSQDRTVRAKNIQYFGAGTRLSVL.

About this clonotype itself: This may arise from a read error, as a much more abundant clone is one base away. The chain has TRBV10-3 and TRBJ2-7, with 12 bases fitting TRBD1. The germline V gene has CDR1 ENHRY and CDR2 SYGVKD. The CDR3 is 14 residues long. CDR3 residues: CAFSPSGQGAEQYF. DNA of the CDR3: TGTGCCTTCAGTCCGTCGGGACAGGGGGCCGAGCAGTACTTC.

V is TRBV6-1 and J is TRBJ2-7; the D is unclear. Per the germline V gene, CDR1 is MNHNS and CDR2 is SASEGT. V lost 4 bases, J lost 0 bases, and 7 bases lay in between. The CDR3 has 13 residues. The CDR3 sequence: CASSGHLSYEQYF. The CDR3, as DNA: TGTGCCAGCAGTGGACACCTCTCCTACGAGCAGTACTTC.

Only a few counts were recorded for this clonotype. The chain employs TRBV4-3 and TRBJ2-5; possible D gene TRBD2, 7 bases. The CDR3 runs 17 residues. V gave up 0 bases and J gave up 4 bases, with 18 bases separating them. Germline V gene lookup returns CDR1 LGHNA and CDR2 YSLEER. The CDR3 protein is CASSQDAWGGLLETQYF. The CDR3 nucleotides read TGCGCCAGCAGCCAAGATGCGTGGGGGGGCCTCCTAGAGACCCAGTACTTC.

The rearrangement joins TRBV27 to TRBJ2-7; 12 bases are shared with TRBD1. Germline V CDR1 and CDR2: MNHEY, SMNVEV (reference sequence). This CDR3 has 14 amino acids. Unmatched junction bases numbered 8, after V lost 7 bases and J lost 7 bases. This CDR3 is CASKAGQGASEQYF. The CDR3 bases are TGTGCCAGCAAGGCGGGACAGGGGGCGAGTGAGCAGTACTTC.

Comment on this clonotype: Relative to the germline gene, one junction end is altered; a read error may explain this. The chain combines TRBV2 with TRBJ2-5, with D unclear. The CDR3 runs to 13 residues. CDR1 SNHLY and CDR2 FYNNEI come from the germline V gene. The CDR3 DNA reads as TGTGCCAGCAGTAGGGCCCCGGCAGAGGCCCAGTACTTC. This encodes CASSRAPAEAQYF.

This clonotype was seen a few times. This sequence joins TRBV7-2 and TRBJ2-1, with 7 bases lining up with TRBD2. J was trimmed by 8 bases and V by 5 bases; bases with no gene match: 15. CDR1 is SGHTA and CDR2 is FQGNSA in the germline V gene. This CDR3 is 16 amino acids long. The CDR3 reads CASSREKLTSIHEQFF. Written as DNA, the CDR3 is TGTGCCAGCAGCCGAGAGAAATTGACTAGCATCCATGAGCAGTTCTTC.

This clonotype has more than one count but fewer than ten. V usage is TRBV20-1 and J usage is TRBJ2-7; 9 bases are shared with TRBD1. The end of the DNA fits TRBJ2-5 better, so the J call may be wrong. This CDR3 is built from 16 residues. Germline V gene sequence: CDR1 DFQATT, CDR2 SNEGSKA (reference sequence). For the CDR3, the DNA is TGCAGTCATAAGGGACAGGGCCCGGCCGTCCAAGAGACCCAGTACTTC. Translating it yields CSHKGQGPAVQETQYF.